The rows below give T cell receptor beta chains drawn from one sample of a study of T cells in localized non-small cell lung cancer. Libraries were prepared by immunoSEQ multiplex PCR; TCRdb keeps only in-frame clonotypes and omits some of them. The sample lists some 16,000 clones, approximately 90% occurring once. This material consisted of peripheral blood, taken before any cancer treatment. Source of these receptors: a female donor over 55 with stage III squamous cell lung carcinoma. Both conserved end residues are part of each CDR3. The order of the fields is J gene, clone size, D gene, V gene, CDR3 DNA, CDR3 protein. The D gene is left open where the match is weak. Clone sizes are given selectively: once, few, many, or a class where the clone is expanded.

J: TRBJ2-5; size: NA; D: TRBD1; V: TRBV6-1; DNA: TGTGCCAGCAGTGACGCCAGGGGGTGGGAGACCCAGTACTTC; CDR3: CASSDARGWETQYF
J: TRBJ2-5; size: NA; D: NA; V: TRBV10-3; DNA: TGTGCCACTCAGGGGGGCCCGGAGACCCAGTACTTC; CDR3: CATQGGPETQYF
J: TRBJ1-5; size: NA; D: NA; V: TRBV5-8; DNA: TGTGCCAGCAGCCAAGGAGAGGTAGACACCCGCAATCAGCCCCAGCATTTT; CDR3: CASSQGEVDTRNQPQHF
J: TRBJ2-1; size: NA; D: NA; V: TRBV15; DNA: TGTGCCACCAGCAGAGATCTGGGCAGGGCCTACAATGGGCAGTTCTTC; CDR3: CATSRDLGRAYNGQFF
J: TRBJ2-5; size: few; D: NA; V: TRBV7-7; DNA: TGTGCCAGCAGCGCCATAGGCACAGGGCAAGAGACCCAGTACTTC; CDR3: CASSAIGTGQETQYF
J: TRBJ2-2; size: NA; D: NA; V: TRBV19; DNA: TGTGCCAGTAGTATAGAACGGGTTAGGGCCGGGGAGCTGTTTTTT; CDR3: CASSIERVRAGELFF
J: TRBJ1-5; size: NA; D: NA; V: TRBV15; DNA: TGTGCCACCAGCAGAGATCTATACGGCGTTGGGCCCCAGCATTTT; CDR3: CATSRDLYGVGPQHF
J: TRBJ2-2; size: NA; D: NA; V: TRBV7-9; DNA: TGTGCCAGCAGCTCGGGACAGAACACCGGGGAGCTGTTTTTT; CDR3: CASSSGQNTGELFF
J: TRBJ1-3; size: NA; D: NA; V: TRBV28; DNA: TGTGCCAGCAGTTTACGGCAGGGCTCTGGAAACACCATATATTTT; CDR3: CASSLRQGSGNTIYF
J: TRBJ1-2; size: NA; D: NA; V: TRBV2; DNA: TGTGCCAGCAGACCCGACACGGCAAACTATGGCTACACCTTC; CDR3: CASRPDTANYGYTF
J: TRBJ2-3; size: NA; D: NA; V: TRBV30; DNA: TGTGCCTGGAGTGTTGAGATAGGGGGGAGAGGCAACAGGGATACGCAGTATTTT; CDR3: CAWSVEIGGRGNRDTQYF
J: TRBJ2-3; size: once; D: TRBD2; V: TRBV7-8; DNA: TGTGCCAGCAGCCCTAGCGGGGGATACACAGATACGCAGTATTTT; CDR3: CASSPSGGYTDTQYF
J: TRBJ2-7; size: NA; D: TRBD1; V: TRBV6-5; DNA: TGTGCCAGCAGTCAAACCGGGACAGGGGTCAACGAGCAGTACTTC; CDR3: CASSQTGTGVNEQYF
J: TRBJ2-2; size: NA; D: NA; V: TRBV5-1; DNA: TGCGCCAGCGTCCCCCTGGACCTCACCTTCAACACCGGGGAGCTGTTTTTT; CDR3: CASVPLDLTFNTGELFF
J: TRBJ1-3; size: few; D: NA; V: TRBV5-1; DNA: TGCGCCAGCGGTCCCGACGGAGGAAACACCATATATTTT; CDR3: CASGPDGGNTIYF
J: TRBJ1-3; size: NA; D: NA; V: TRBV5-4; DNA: TGTGCCAGCAGCAACCCTGGAAACACCATATATTTT; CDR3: CASSNPGNTIYF
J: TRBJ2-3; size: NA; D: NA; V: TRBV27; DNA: TGTGCCAGCAGTTTAAGGGGCACAGATACGCAGTATTTT; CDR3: CASSLRGTDTQYF
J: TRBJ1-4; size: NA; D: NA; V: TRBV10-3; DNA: TGTGCCACCGGGCCCCGGGCAACTAATGAAAAACTGTTTTTT; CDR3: CATGPRATNEKLFF
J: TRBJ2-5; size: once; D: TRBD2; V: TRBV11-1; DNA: TGTGCCAGCAGCTCGCGGGGGGGCAAAGAGACCCAGTACTTC; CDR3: CASSSRGGKETQYF
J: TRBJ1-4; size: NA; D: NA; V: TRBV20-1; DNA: TGCAGTGCTAGGGACGGGGAAAAACTGTTTTTT; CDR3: CSARDGEKLFF
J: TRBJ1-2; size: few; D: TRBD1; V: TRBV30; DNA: TGTGCCTGGAGCCGCGACAGGGCCCGCATTCACACCTTC; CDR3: CAWSRDRARIHTF
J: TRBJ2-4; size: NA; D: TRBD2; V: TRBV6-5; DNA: TGTGCCAGCACGGGGGGGCCGGCCAAAAACATTCAGTACTTC; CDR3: CASTGGPAKNIQYF
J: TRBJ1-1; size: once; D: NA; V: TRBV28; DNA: TGTGCCAGCAGAGGAACCGACACTTGGTACACTGAAGCTTTCTTT; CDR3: CASRGTDTWYTEAFF
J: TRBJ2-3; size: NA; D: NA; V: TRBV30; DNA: TGTGCCTGGAGTGTACGGGGCGGGGAGGAGTATTTT; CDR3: CAWSVRGGEEYF
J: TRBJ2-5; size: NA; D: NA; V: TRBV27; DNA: TGTGCCAGCAGTTCGGGGGTCCGAGAGACCCAGTACTTC; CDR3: CASSSGVRETQYF
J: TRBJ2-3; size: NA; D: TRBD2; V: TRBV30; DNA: TGTGCCGTCCGGGGCGGGGGGGGCCGAACAGATACGCAGTATTTT; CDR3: CAVRGGGGRTDTQYF
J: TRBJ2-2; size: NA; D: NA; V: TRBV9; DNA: TGTGCCAGCAGCGTACGGGGATCGAACACCGGGGAGCTGTTTTTT; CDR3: CASSVRGSNTGELFF
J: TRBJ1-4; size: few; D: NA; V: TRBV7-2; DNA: TGTGCCAGCAGCTTAGATTTTCGGGGTCAGGGCGGAGGACTGTTTTTT; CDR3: CASSLDFRGQGGGLFF
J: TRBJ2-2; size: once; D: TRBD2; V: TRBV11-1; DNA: TGTGCCAGCAGACCCGGGACTAGGTTGGCCGGGGAGCTGTTTTTT; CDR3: CASRPGTRLAGELFF
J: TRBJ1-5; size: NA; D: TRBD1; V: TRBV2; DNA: TGTGCCAGCAGGGGGGACAGTCGGCTTCAGCCCCAGCATTTT; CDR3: CASRGDSRLQPQHF
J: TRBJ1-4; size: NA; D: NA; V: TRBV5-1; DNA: TGCGCCAGCAGCTTGGACGCGGTAAATGAAAAACTGTTTTTT; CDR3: CASSLDAVNEKLFF
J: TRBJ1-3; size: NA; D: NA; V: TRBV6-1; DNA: TGTGCCAGCAGTACAGACTCGGGAAACACCATATATTTT; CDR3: CASSTDSGNTIYF
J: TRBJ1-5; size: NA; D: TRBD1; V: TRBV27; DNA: TGTGCCAGCAGCGGGGGACAGTATAGCAATCAGCCCCAGCATTTT; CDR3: CASSGGQYSNQPQHF
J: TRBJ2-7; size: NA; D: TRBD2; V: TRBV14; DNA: TGTGCCAGCAGCCTTAGCGGGGGAGTCTACGAGCAGTACTTC; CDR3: CASSLSGGVYEQYF
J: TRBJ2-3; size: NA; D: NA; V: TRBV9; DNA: TGTGCCAGCAACCAGCTGCAAAGCACAGATACGCAGTATTTT; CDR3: CASNQLQSTDTQYF
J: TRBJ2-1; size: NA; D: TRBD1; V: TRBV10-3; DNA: TGTGCCATCAGTGAGCGCCAGGGGGCGCGCAATGAGCAGTTCTTC; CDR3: CAISERQGARNEQFF
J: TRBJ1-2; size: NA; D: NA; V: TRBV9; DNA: TGTGCCAGCAGCCGAGAACCCGACAGAGTCGGCTACACCTTC; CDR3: CASSREPDRVGYTF
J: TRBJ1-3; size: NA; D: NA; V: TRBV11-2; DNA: TGTGCCAGCAGCGGAGGGGACTCTGGAAACACCATATATTTT; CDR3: CASSGGDSGNTIYF
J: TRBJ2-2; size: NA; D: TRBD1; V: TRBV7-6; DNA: TGTGCCAGCAGCCGGGACAGCGCGAACACCGGGGAGCTGTTTTTT; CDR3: CASSRDSANTGELFF
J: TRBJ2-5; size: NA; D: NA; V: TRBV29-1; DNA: TGCAGCGTTGACCACGGCAACGCGGAGACCCAGTACTTC; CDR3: CSVDHGNAETQYF
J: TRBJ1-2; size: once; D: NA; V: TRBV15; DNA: TGTGCCACCAGCAGAGACACGCAGGGGCTAGCTAACTATGGCTACACCTTC; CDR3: CATSRDTQGLANYGYTF